This TCR beta chain was identified during a study of CD8 T cells in Susac syndrome. CDR1 is SQVTM, CDR2 ANQGSEA, per germline. Trimming left V 5 bases short and J 3 bases short, with 4 bases between. The CDR3 is 10 residues long. Random hexamers were used to reverse transcribe the RNA input (roughly 0.5 to 1 ug). Multiplex immunoSEQ PCR targeted 54 Vbeta and 13 Jbeta TCR beta segments. MiXCR, run by TCRdb on the immunoSEQ multiplex PCR reads, gives a single entry per CDR3 protein. The data contain just under 95,000 distinct CDR3 sequences, just under 95% of them singletons. A note on this clonotype: Its antigen remains unknown.

Sequencing of TCR beta was performed on blood CD8+ T cells and on blood CD4+ T cells. Definite or probable Susac syndrome was diagnosed using recently defined diagnostic criteria. Study-wide findings and caveats: An acknowledgment was made by the study that its TCR sequencing and HLA analysis involved relatively few individuals.

The sequence derives from a human donor with Susac syndrome. The V call is TRBV29-1, the J call TRBJ1-2; D gene unclear. The sample comprised CD4+ T cells from PBMCs. The CDR3 sequence: CSVPDYGYTF. The CDR3 DNA follows: TGCAGCGTTCCAGACTATGGCTACACCTTC.